This entry describes one T cell receptor beta chain. The data were obtained in a study of T cells in Graves' hyperthyroidism and ophthalmopathy. Researchers took RNA transcripts and amplified the TCR beta CDR3 regions from them. When the TCR CDR3 underwent first-round RT-PCR, the HTBI primer set was used. TCRdb re-derived calls from the multiplex PCR reads in MiXCR, one entry per CDR3 protein. This repertoire shows about 600,000 distinct CDR3 sequences, about 16% found once; its top ten account for around 3.5%. Germline-derived CDR1 and CDR2 are ENHRY and SYGVKD. This CDR3 comprises 14 residues. With 11 bases removed from V and 5 bases from J, the gap between germline ends came to 19 bases.

V usage is TRBV10-3 and J usage is TRBJ2-1; D may be TRBD1 or TRBD2 (7 bases each). The sequencing input was blood. The clonotype was recovered from a woman in her thirties or forties with Graves' ophthalmopathy. CDR3 loop: CAARGSGKNNEQFF. CDR3 DNA sequence: TGTGCCGCCAGGGGGAGCGGGAAAAACAATGAGCAGTTCTTC.